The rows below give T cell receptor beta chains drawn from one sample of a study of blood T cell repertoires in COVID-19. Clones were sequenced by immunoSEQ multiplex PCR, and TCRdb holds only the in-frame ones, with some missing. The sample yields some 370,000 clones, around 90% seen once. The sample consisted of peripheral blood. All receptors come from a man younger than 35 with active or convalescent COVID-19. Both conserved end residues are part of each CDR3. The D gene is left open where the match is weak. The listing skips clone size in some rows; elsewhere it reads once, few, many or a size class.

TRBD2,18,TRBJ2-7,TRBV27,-,TGTGCCAGCAGTTTAGGAGGACTAGCGGGGGGACTTTCCTACGAGCAGTACTTC,CASSLGGLAGGLSYEQYF
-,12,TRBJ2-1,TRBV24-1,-,TGTGCCACCAGTGATTTTAATAGTGAGCAGTTCTTC,CATSDFNSEQFF
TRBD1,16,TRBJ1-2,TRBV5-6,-,TGTGCCAGCAGCTCTCTCCTCGGACAGGGGGAGGATGGCTACACCTTC,CASSSLLGQGEDGYTF
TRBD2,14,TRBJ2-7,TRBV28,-,TGTGCCAGCACTATTAGCGGGAGTCGCTACGAGCAGTACTTC,CASTISGSRYEQYF
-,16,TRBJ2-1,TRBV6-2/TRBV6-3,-,TGTGCCAGCAGCGCTGATACGCAGATTTCTCGAAATGAGCAGTTCTTC,CASSADTQISRNEQFF
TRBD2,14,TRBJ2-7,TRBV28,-,TGTGCCAGCACAATCGGGGGGGCCTCCTACGAGCAGTACTTC,CASTIGGASYEQYF
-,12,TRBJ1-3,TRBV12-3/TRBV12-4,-,TGTGCCAGCAGTTTCGGACTCGGGACCATATATTTT,CASSFGLGTIYF
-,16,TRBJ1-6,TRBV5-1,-,TGCGCCAGCAGCTTGGCAGGGCAGGGTTATGGTTCACCCCTCCACTTT,CASSLAGQGYGSPLHF
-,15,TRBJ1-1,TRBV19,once,TGTGCCAGTAGTATTCTAGTAGGGGGGGACACTGAAGCTTTCTTT,CASSILVGGDTEAFF
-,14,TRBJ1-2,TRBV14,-,TGTGCCAGCAGCCGCAGGGGATTGTGGTATGGCTACACCTTC,CASSRRGLWYGYTF
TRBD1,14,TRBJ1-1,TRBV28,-,TGTGCCAGCAGTCCTACAGGGGCGGACACTGAAGCTTTCTTT,CASSPTGADTEAFF
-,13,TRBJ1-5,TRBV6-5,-,TGTGCCAGCAGTTGGACAGTTTATCAGCCCCAGCATTTT,CASSWTVYQPQHF
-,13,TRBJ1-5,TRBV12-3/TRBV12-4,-,TGTGCCAGCAGGCAGGGGTACAATCAGCCCCAGCATTTT,CASRQGYNQPQHF
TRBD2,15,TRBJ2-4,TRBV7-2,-,TGTGCCAGCAGCTCGAGACTAGCGGGAGTACCCATTCAGTACTTC,CASSSRLAGVPIQYF
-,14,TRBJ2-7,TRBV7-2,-,TGTGCCAGCAGCTTAGATGCAGGTCGGAACGAGCAGTACTTC,CASSLDAGRNEQYF
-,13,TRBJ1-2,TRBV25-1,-,TGTGCCAGCAGTGTTCCCCAGGGGTTTGGCTACACCTTC,CASSVPQGFGYTF
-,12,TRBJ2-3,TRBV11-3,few,TGTGCCAGCAGCCAGAACACAGATACGCAGTATTTT,CASSQNTDTQYF
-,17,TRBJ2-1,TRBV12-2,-,TGTGCAAGTCGCTTAGAATCCCCGCTGCTAGCCTACAATGAGCAGTTCTTC,CASRLESPLLAYNEQFF
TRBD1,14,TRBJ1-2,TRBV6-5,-,TGTGCCAGCAGTATAGGACAGGGACTTTACGGCTACACCTTC,CASSIGQGLYGYTF
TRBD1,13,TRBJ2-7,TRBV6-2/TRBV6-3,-,TGTGCCAGCAGTTACAGGGGGCGAGGCGAGCAGTACTTC,CASSYRGRGEQYF
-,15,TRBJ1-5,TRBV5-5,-,TGTGCCAGCAGAAAAAGACAGGATAGCAATCAGCCCCAGCATTTT,CASRKRQDSNQPQHF
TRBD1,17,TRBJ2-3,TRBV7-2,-,TGTGCCAGCAGCTTATTTAAACGGACAGGGGGCGCAGATACGCAGTATTTT,CASSLFKRTGGADTQYF
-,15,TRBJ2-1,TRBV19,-,TGTGCCAGTAGTATAACCGGGGTAATAAACCGTGAGCAGTTCTTC,CASSITGVINREQFF
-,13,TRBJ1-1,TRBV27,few,TGTGCCAGCAGTCTCGCGGGGTGGACTGAAGCTTTCTTT,CASSLAGWTEAFF
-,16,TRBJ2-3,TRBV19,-,TGTGCCAGTACGCACCGGAGGGAAGCGAGCACAGATACGCAGTATTTT,CASTHRREASTDTQYF
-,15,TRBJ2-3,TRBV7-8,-,TGTGCCAGCAGCTTCAGGAAGATTAGCACAGATACGCAGTATTTT,CASSFRKISTDTQYF
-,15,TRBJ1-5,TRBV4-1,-,TGCGCCAGCAGCCAAGGCCGGGTCCCTAATCAGCCCCAGCATTTT,CASSQGRVPNQPQHF
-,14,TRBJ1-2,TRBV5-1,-,TGCGCCAGCAGCCCGACAGGAGCTAACTATGGCTACACCTTC,CASSPTGANYGYTF
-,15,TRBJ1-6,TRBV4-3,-,TGCGCCAGCAGCCCCGGGACACTTGATAATTCACCCCTCCACTTT,CASSPGTLDNSPLHF
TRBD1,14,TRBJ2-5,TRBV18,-,TGTGCCAGCTCACCTGGGACAGGGCAAGAGACCCAGTACTTC,CASSPGTGQETQYF
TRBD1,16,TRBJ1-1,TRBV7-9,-,TGTGCCAGCAGCCCTAGGACAGGAATCAGGAACACTGAAGCTTTCTTT,CASSPRTGIRNTEAFF
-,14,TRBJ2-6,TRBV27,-,TGTGCCAGCAGTTTGAGCTCTGGGGCCAACGTGCTGACTTTC,CASSLSSGANVLTF
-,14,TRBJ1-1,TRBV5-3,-,TGTGCCAGAAGCTTGCCGTTTGCGTGCACTGAAGCTTTCTTT,CARSLPFACTEAFF
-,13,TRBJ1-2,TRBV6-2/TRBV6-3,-,TGTGCCAGCAGTTCGAGCCTGGTACATGGCTACACCTTC,CASSSSLVHGYTF
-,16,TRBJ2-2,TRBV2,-,TGTGCCAGCAGTGAAATCGGGGTTGGGAGGACCGGGGAGCTGTTTTTT,CASSEIGVGRTGELFF